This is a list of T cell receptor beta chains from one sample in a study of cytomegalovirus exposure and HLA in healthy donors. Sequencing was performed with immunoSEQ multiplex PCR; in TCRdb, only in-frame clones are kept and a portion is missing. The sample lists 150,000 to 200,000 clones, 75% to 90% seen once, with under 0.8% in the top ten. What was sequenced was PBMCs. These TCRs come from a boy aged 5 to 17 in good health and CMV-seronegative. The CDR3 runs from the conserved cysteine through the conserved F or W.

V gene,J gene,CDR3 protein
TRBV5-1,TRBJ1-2,CASSLDNEYGYTF
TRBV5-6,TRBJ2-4,CASSLGGSKNIQYF
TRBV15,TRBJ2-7,CATSRERQAPYEQYF
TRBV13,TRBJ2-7,CASSLDLGLAGGPFEQYF
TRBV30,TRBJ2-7,CAWMPSGSYEQYF
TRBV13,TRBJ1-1,CASSSRGQNTEAFF
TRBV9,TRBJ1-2,CASSGPDSGYGYTF
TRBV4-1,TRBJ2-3,CASSATYGASGLADTQYF
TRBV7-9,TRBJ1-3,CAGRDTGTAPIYF
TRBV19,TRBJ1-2,CASSITHDRGGYGYTF
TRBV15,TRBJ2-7,CATRLAGEHEQYF
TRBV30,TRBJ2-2,CAWSEARTGELFF
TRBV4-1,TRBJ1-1,CASSQGAGKGNTEAFF
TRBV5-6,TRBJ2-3,CASSSWGLVTDTQYF
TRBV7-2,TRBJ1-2,CASSTTGPYGYTF
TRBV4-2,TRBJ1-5,CASSQPSGNQPQHF
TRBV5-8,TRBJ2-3,CASSYGLVSGTDTQYF
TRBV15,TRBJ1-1,CATSRLGKNTEAFF
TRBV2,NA,CATGTTRSSYEQYF
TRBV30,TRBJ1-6,CAWSQGQASLSLHF
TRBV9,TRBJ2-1,CASSGGTSGYYSYNEQFF
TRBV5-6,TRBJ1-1,CASNSPPSEAFF
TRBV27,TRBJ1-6,CASRSGGKNSPLHF
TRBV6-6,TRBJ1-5,CASSPGETHNQPQHF
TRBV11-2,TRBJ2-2,CASSGWTGGNTGELFF
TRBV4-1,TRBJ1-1,CASRLTGNTEAFF
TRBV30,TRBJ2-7,CAWSVGLGQGYEQYF
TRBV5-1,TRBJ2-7,CASSPAGGLYEQYF
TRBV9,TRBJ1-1,CASSGQGLTEAFF
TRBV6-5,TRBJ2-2,CASRAGPTNTGELFF
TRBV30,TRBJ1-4,CAWKPATNEKLFF
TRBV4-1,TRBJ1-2,CASSQTGFYGYTF
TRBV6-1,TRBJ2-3,CASSVEDREGDTQYF
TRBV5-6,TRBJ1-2,CASSTQTTGFGGYTF
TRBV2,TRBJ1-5,CASSARTGGNQPQHF
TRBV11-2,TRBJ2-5,CASSSGLAGQETQYF
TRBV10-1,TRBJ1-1,CASSESSKGGWTEAFF
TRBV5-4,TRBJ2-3,CASSSAGASTDTQYF
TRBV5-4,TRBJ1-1,CASSLVGSQNTEAFF
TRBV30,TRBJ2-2,CAWSVRSLRNTGELFF
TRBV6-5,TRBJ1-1,CASSPQGYGRKAFF
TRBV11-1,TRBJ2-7,CASSPDRDEQYF
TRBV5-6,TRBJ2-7,CARQSTGVPTYEQYF
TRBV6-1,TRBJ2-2,CASRDDGTPTGELFF
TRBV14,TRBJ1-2,CASSQGAGNGYTF
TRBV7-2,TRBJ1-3,CASSLTTGEGTIYF
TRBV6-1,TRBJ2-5,CASSEAQGYQETQYF
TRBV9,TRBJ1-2,CASSVGAGTNYGYTF
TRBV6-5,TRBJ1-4,CASSLTATNEKLFF
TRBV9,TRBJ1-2,CASSVEEGYYGYTF
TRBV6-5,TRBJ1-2,CASSYGQGDGYTF
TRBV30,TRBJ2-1,CAWTPDRQEQFF
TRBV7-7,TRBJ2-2,CASSPSGRTNTGELFF